The 8 T cell receptor beta chains presented below share a single source sample, sequenced in a study of blood T cell repertoires in COVID-19. Assay: immunoSEQ multiplex PCR; the TCRdb copy retains only in-frame clones and omits some. The table has some 200,000 clones, 80% to 85% seen once. Sample: peripheral blood. The origin of the receptors is a woman in her 40s with acute or convalescent COVID-19.

V gene TRBV6-1 combines with J gene TRBJ1-2; 7 nucleotides agree with TRBD1. J gave up 0 bases and V 2 bases, and 3 bases lay outside the gene matches. The CDR3 sequence is 15 residues long. CDR1 is MNHNS, CDR2 SASEGT, per germline. CDR3 DNA: TGTGCCAGCAGTGAAAGGACAGGAGCTAACTATGGCTACACCTTC. This gives the protein CASSERTGANYGYTF.

The rearrangement uses TRBV9 and TRBJ1-2; 7 positions match TRBD1. CDR1 and CDR2 from the germline V gene are SGDLS and YYNGEE. The junction had 8 bases not matched to a gene; V was cut back by 0 bases and J by 6 bases. The CDR3 totals 15 residues. CDR3 residues: CASSVGGNRGHGYTF. The CDR3 DNA sequence: TGTGCCAGCAGCGTAGGGGGCAACAGGGGCCATGGCTACACCTTC. Filled out from reference TRBV9 and TRBJ1-2, the complete variable domain reads DSGVTQTPKHLITATGQRVTLRCSPRSGDLSVYWYQQSLDQGLQFLIQYYNGEERAKGNILERFSAQQFPDLHSELNLSSLELGDSALYFCASSVGGNRGHGYTFGSGTRLTVV.

The chain uses TRBV29-1 and TRBJ1-5, with TRBD1 as a possible D gene (5 bases). The CDR3 is made up of 15 amino acids. The V gene lost 4 bases and the J gene lost 5 bases, with 18 bases spanning the gap. Germline V lookup: CDR1 SQVTM, CDR2 ANQGSEA. The CDR3 coding sequence is TGCAGCGTTGGAGGGGCTTCGGGAGGCGATCAGCCCCAGCATTTT. This translates into CSVGGASGGDQPQHF.

J is TRBJ1-1 and V is TRBV2; D perhaps matches TRBD1 (6 bases). CDR3 length equals 14 residues. Germline CDR1 is SNHLY and CDR2 is FYNNEI. The germline V and J ends were trimmed by 8 bases and 0 bases, with 13 bases remaining between them. The CDR3: CASQWTVMNTEAFF. The CDR3 DNA follows: TGTGCCAGCCAATGGACAGTGATGAACACTGAAGCTTTCTTT.

V is TRBV5-1 and J is TRBJ2-1; possibly TRBD1 for D (6 bases). The CDR3 is 15 residues long. Germline assignment: CDR1 SGHRS and CDR2 YFSETQ. V was shortened by 0 bases and J by 2 bases, with 9 bases between the two germline ends. In DNA, the CDR3 is TGCGCCAGCAGCTTGGACAGGGTGGCCTACAATGAGCAGTTCTTC. Protein sequence: CASSLDRVAYNEQFF.

This chain links TRBV2 with TRBJ2-2, with TRBD2 matching 8 bases. V was pared by 10 bases and J by 5 bases, with 12 bases of the junction left unmatched. CDR1 is SNHLY, CDR2 FYNNEI, per germline. The CDR3 loop spans 15 amino acids. The CDR3 DNA reads TGTGCCACCAACACCCCCGGGAGGGTAACCGGGGAGCTGTTTTTT. It is translated as CATNTPGRVTGELFF. The variable domain in full, with the rest retrieved from reference TRBV2 and TRBJ2-2, is EPEVTQTPSHQVTQMGQEVILRCVPISNHLYFYWYRQILGQKVEFLVSFYNNEISEKSEIFDDQFSVERPDGSNFTLKIRSTKLEDSAMYFCATNTPGRVTGELFFGEGSRLTVL.

V gene TRBV2 combines with J gene TRBJ1-1, with D unclear. There are 11 residues in the CDR3. Trimming removed 7 bases at V and 5 bases at J, with 8 bases between. CDR1 and CDR2 (germline): SNHLY, FYNNEI. The CDR3 here is CASTEFTEAFF. The DNA of the CDR3 is TGTGCCAGCACGGAGTTTACTGAAGCTTTCTTT.

J is TRBJ1-5 and V is TRBV7-2; D is undetermined. The CDR3 is made up of 17 amino acids. Trimming removed 0 bases at V and 0 bases at J, with 12 bases between. Germline V gene sequence: CDR1 SGHTA, CDR2 FQGNSA. The DNA for the CDR3 is TGTGCCAGCAGCTTAGCAACGGACTGGTATAGCAATCAGCCCCAGCATTTT. Amino acids: CASSLATDWYSNQPQHF.